This T cell receptor beta chain was documented in a study of cytomegalovirus exposure and HLA in healthy donors. In the case of this clone: Its antigen is not identified.

Measured with immunoSEQ multiplex PCR; TCRdb has only the in-frame clones, and not every one. Of about 82,000 clones listed, about 92% were seen once; the top ten hold roughly 0.62%. General study points: The TCR clusters that emerged in the first cohort tended, a later analysis found, to co-occur in the approximately 120 validation repertoires.

Among the roughly 120 subjects of the validation cohort, separate from the approximately 700-subject first cohort, were the donors. Between the trimmed V and J ends, which lost 1 base and 4 bases, there was a span of 6 bases. CDR3 length: 13 amino acids. Germline CDR1 reads SGHAT; CDR2 reads FQNNGV. J is TRBJ2-3 and V is TRBV11-2; D is unclear. This TCR was sampled from a man in his late teens or twenties in good health and CMV-seronegative. Sequenced sample: PBMCs. The CDR3 DNA follows: TGTGCCAGCAGCTTAGTATTCGCAGATACGCAGTATTTT. Translating gives CASSLVFADTQYF. The whole variable domain, filled in from reference TRBV11-2 and TRBJ2-3, reads EAGVAQSPRYKIIEKRQSVAFWCNPISGHATLYWYQQILGQGPKLLIQFQNNGVVDDSQLPKDRFSAERLKGVDSTLKIQPAKLEDSAVYLCASSLVFADTQYFGPGTRLTVL.